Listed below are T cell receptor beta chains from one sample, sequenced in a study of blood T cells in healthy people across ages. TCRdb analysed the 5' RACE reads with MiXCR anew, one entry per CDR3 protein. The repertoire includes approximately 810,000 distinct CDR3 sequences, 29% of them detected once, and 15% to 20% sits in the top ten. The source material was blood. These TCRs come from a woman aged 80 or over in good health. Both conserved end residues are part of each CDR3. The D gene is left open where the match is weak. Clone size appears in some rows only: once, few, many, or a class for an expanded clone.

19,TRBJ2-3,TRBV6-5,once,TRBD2,CASSSILAGGRTSTDTQYF,TGTGCCAGCAGTTCTATTCTAGCGGGGGGCCGAACTAGCACAGATACGCAGTATTTT
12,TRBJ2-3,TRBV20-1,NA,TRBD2,CSARGPGGAQYF,TGCAGTGCTAGGGGGCCGGGGGGTGCGCAGTATTTT
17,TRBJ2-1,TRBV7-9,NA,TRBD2,CASSPMQRESSYNEQFF,TGTGCCAGCAGCCCGATGCAGCGGGAGAGCTCCTACAATGAGCAGTTCTTC
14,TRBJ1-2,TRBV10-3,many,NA,CAISEGLSNYGYTF,TGTGCCATCAGTGAAGGTCTCAGTAACTATGGCTACACCTTC
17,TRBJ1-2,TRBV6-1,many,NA,CASRRTGRPRQDRGYTF,TGTGCCAGCAGACGTACGGGACGCCCTCGCCAGGACCGGGGCTACACCTTC
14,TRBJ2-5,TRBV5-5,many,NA,CASSLEGTQETQYF,TGTGCCAGCAGCTTGGAGGGGACTCAAGAGACCCAGTACTTC
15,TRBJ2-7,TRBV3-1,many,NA,CASSQAGKSSYEQYF,TGTGCCAGCAGCCAAGCAGGGAAGTCATCCTACGAGCAGTACTTC
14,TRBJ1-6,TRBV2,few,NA,CASSNIGGNSPLHF,TGTGCCAGCAGTAACATAGGGGGTAATTCACCCCTCCACTTT
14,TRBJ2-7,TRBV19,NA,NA,CASKRGDGYYEQYF,TGTGCCAGTAAAAGAGGGGACGGGTACTACGAGCAGTACTTC
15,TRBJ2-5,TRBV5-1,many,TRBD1,CASSWTQGLGETQYF,TGCGCCAGCAGCTGGACACAGGGGCTCGGGGAGACCCAGTACTTC
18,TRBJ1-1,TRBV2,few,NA,CASSDVFGLARLNTEAFF,TGTGCCAGCAGTGACGTGTTCGGGTTGGCCAGGCTGAACACTGAAGCTTTCTTT
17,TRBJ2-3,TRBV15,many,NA,CATSRDSYPSSTDTQYF,TGTGCCACCAGCAGAGATTCATATCCTTCTAGCACAGATACGCAGTATTTT
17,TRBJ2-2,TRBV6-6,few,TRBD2,CASSYPSGGLGPGELFF,TGTGCCAGCAGTTACCCTAGCGGGGGCCTGGGGCCCGGGGAGCTGTTTTTT
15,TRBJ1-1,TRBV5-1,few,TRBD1,CASSSTGAKTTEAFF,TGCGCCAGCAGCAGTACAGGGGCCAAAACTACTGAAGCTTTCTTT
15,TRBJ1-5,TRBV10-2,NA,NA,CASRATGALNQPQHF,TGCGCCAGCAGGGCTACGGGGGCCTTAAACCAGCCCCAGCATTTT
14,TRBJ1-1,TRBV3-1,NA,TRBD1,CASSQADRGPEAFF,TGTGCCAGCAGCCAAGCCGACAGGGGGCCCGAAGCTTTCTTT
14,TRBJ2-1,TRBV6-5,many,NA,CASSNPNGGHEQFF,TGTGCCAGCAGCAACCCCAACGGGGGCCATGAGCAGTTCTTC
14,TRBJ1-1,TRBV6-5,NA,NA,CASSYSWGETQAFF,TGTGCCAGCAGTTATTCATGGGGCGAGACTCAGGCTTTCTTT
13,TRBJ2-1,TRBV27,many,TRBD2,CASSLRTGGEQFF,TGTGCCAGCAGTTTAAGAACGGGAGGTGAGCAGTTCTTC
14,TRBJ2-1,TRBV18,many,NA,CASSPLQGTNEQFF,TGTGCCAGCTCACCACTACAGGGAACGAATGAGCAGTTCTTC
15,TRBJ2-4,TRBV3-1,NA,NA,CASGQAPGPLNIQYF,TGTGCCAGCGGCCAAGCTCCGGGACCTTTAAACATTCAGTACTTC
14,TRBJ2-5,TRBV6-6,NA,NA,CASNPEAPQETQYF,TGTGCCAGCAACCCGGAGGCCCCGCAAGAGACCCAGTACTTC
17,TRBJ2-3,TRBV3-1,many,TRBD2,CASSPIPGGPSTDTQYF,TGTGCCAGCAGCCCCATTCCGGGGGGGCCTAGCACAGATACGCAGTATTTT
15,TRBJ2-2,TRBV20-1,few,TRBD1,CSARVGTANTGELFF,TGCAGTGCTAGAGTTGGGACAGCGAACACCGGGGAGCTGTTTTTT
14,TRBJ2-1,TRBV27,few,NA,CASRRGGPYNEQFF,TGTGCCAGCAGGAGGGGGGGCCCTTACAATGAGCAGTTCTTC
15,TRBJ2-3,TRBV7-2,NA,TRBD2,CASSQASGRTDTQYF,TGTGCCAGCTCGCAGGCTAGCGGGAGAACAGATACGCAGTATTTT
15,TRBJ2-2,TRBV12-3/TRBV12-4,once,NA,CASRAGTAGPGELFF,TGTGCCAGCAGGGCCGGGACGGCCGGTCCCGGGGAGCTGTTTTTT
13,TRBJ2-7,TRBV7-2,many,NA,CASSPEQGSGQYF,TGTGCCAGCAGCCCGGAACAGGGTAGCGGGCAGTACTTC
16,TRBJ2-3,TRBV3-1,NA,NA,CTGSQGPSPGTDTQYF,TGTACCGGCAGCCAAGGGCCCTCTCCAGGCACAGATACGCAGTATTTT
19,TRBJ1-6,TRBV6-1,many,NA,CASSRTQGADSSYNSPLHF,TGTGCCAGCAGTAGAACCCAGGGAGCTGACAGCTCCTATAATTCACCCCTCCACTTT
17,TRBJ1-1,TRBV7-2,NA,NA,CASSLRGGGSRNTEAFF,TGTGCCAGCAGCTTAAGGGGTGGGGGATCTCGGAACACTGAAGCTTTCTTT
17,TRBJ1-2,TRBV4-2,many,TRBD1,CASSQDGTGTGGKGYTF,TGTGCCAGCAGCCAAGATGGAACCGGGACAGGGGGTAAAGGCTACACCTTC
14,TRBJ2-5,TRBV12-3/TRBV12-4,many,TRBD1,CASSFWDRGETQYF,TGTGCCAGCAGTTTCTGGGACAGGGGTGAGACCCAGTACTTC
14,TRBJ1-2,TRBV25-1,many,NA,CASSERNRGGGYTF,TGTGCCAGCAGTGAAAGGAATAGGGGAGGTGGCTACACCTTC
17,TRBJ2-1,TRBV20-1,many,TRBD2,CSATRLLTSGRYNEQFF,TGCAGTGCCACTCGCCTCCTGACTAGCGGCCGCTACAATGAGCAGTTCTTC
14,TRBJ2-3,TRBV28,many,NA,CASRGEVSTDTQYF,TGTGCCAGCAGAGGAGAGGTTAGCACAGATACGCAGTATTTT
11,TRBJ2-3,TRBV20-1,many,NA,CSANTGDTQYF,TGCAGTGCTAATACGGGGGATACGCAGTATTTT
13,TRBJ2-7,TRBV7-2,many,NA,CASSGLRVFEQYF,TGTGCCAGCAGCGGGTTGAGGGTATTCGAGCAGTACTTC
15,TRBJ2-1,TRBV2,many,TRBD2,CASSVSLAGLNEQFF,TGTGCCAGCAGTGTGTCCCTAGCGGGGTTGAATGAGCAGTTCTTC
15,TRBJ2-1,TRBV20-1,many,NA,CSARDLIGAHNEQFF,TGCAGTGCTAGAGATTTGATAGGGGCCCACAATGAGCAGTTCTTC
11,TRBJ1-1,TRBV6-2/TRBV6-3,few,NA,CASRSGTEAFF,TGTGCCAGCAGGTCAGGGACTGAAGCTTTCTTT
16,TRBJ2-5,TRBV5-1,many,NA,CASSLGPTGPGETQYF,TGCGCCAGCAGCTTGGGCCCGACAGGTCCTGGAGAGACCCAGTACTTC
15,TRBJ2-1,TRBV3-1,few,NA,CASSPSGGRNNEQFF,TGTGCCAGCAGCCCTAGTGGGGGCCGGAACAATGAGCAGTTCTTC
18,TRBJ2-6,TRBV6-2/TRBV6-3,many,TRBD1,CASRGPRGRLSGANVLTF,TGTGCCAGCAGAGGACCCAGGGGGCGACTCTCTGGGGCCAACGTCCTGACTTTC
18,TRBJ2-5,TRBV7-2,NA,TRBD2,CASSRTHGLAGGSETQYF,TGTGCCAGCAGCCGGACACACGGACTAGCGGGAGGGTCCGAGACCCAGTACTTC
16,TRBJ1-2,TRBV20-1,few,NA,CSAREALPVGSNGYTF,TGCAGTGCTAGAGAGGCCTTACCGGTAGGGAGCAATGGCTACACCTTC
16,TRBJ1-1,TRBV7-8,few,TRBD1,CASSRTGGRMDTEAFF,TGTGCCAGCAGTCGGACAGGGGGACGTATGGACACTGAAGCTTTCTTT
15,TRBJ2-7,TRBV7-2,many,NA,CASSLTRGGPYEQYF,TGTGCCAGCAGCTTAACAAGGGGGGGGCCCTACGAGCAGTACTTC
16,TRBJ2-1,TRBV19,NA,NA,CASSIRRTDSYNEQFF,TGTGCCAGTAGTATCCGCAGGACAGACTCCTACAATGAGCAGTTCTTC
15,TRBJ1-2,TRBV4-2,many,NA,CASSQSLGRADGYTF,TGTGCCAGCAGCCAATCCTTGGGCAGGGCGGATGGCTACACCTTC